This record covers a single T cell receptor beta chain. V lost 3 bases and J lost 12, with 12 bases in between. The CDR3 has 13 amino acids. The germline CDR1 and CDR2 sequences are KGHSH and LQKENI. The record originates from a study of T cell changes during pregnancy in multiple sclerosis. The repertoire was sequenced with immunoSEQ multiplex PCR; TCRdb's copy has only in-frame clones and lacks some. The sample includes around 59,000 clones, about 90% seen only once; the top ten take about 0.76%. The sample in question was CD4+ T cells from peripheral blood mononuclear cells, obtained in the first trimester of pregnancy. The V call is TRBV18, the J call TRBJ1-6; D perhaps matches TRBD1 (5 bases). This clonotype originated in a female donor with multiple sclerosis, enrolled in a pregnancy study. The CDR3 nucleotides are TGTGCCAGCTCACCTGACGGGGGGAAACCCCTCCACTTT. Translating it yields CASSPDGGKPLHF.